This T cell receptor (beta chain) was identified in a study of blood T cells in healthy people across ages. Findings and limits, study-wide: Both higher diversity and more naive CD4+ cells marked long-lived donors when set against aged donors. Per million T cells, TCR beta diversity dropped roughly linearly as age increased.

The sample holds many counts of this clonotype. Its antigen remains unidentified. The trim removed 1 base at V and 7 bases at J, leaving 7 bases unmatched. The CDR3 has 18 residues. Germline V gives CDR1 SGHTA, CDR2 FQGNSA. Together with a sample-barcoded 5' primer, a J-beta primer mix was included in a second PCR lasting 7 to 11 cycles. TCRdb re-called the 5' RACE reads through MiXCR, storing one row per CDR3 protein. Of approximately 810,000 distinct CDR3 sequences listed, under 30% are singletons. No fewer than 7 million PBMCs went into each sample. Total RNA extraction produced at least 5 micrograms (per sample) for the study.

This TCR derives from a woman of 80 years or more in good health. Material for sequencing was blood. V usage is TRBV7-2 and J usage is TRBJ2-1, with TRBD2 matching 16 bases. CDR3 bases: TGTGCCAGCAGCTTAGGTGGGGGGACTAGCGGGGGGGCGAATGAGCAGTTCTTC. Translation: CASSLGGGTSGGANEQFF.